The sequence of this T cell receptor beta chain was determined in a study of CD8+ T cells in alopecia areata. Study-level results: The study found higher clonality in lesional than normal scalp, especially in alopecia totalis/universalis.

This CDR3 contains 13 residues. The V end lost 4 bases, the J end lost 4 bases, and 8 bases lay between the germline ends. Germline V lookup: CDR1 MDHEN, CDR2 SYDVKM. The treatment denotes: oral pan-JAK inhibitor, 5-10 mg twice daily. The authors extracted RNA and reverse transcribed it into cDNA as the sequencing template. Data came from immunoSEQ multiplex PCR; TCRdb stores just in-frame clones and leaves some out. In the table there are approximately 210,000 clones, 64% of which are singletons. Details on this clone: Its target is unknown.

This receptor was taken from a human donor with alopecia areata. V usage is TRBV28 and J usage is TRBJ1-5; D not resolved. The sequenced sample was CD4+ T cells sorted from blood, obtained at week 4, from a patient treated with tofacitinib. CDR3 nucleotide sequence: TGTGCCAGCAGTTCCATTTTAAATCAGCCCCAGCATTTT. Protein sequence: CASSSILNQPQHF.